This is a list of T cell receptor beta chains from one sample in a study of shared clonotypes between healthy human individuals. Measured with immunoSEQ multiplex PCR; TCRdb has only the in-frame clones, and not every one. The sample includes about 2 million clones, about 95% of them seen just once. Material for sequencing was naive CD8+ T cells sorted from blood. The receptors here all came from a young man in good health. Each CDR3 is given with its conserved first and last residue. The order of the fields is D gene, J gene, V gene, clone size, CDR3 DNA, CDR3 protein. D genes are given only for firm matches. Part of the rows lack a size; the others show once, few, many or a class for expanded clones.

>NA|TRBJ1-3|TRBV27|NA
TGTGCCAGCAGTTTATCATTGGGGGACGCGCGCTCTGGAAACACCATATATTTT
CASSLSLGDARSGNTIYF
>TRBD2|TRBJ2-7|TRBV27|NA
TGTGCCAGCAGTCAAGGAGCGGGAGGCGCCTACGAGCAGTACTTC
CASSQGAGGAYEQYF
>NA|TRBJ1-1|TRBV5-8|NA
TGTGCCAGCACCCACTCTGCAGAGAACACTGAAGCTTTCTTT
CASTHSAENTEAFF
>TRBD2|TRBJ2-7|TRBV5-1|NA
TGCGCCAGCAGCTTGGCCCCGGGGGGAGCCTACGAGCAGTACTTC
CASSLAPGGAYEQYF
>NA|TRBJ2-7|TRBV27|NA
TGTGCCAGCAGTCCGTCGATGGGGCTCTACGAGCAGTACTTC
CASSPSMGLYEQYF
>TRBD1|TRBJ1-1|TRBV19|NA
TGTGCCAGTAGTTCGGGACAGATGAACACTGAAGCTTTCTTT
CASSSGQMNTEAFF
>TRBD1|TRBJ2-5|TRBV13|NA
TGTGCCAGCAGCTCTCGGGACAGGGCTGAGACCCAGTACTTC
CASSSRDRAETQYF
>TRBD1|TRBJ1-1|TRBV6-6|once
TGTGCCAGCAGTCCGTGGGACAGCATGAACACTGAAGCTTTCTTT
CASSPWDSMNTEAFF
>NA|TRBJ1-4|TRBV30|NA
TGTGCCTGGAGGTCCGGGGCAGGGGTTAATGAAAAACTGTTTTTT
CAWRSGAGVNEKLFF
>TRBD2|TRBJ2-7|TRBV27|NA
TGTGCCAGCAGTTTATTGGCTAGCGGGGACGGGGAGCAGTACTTC
CASSLLASGDGEQYF
>NA|TRBJ2-5|TRBV14|NA
TGTGCCAGCAGCCAAGATCCGCCAGGGGTGGTGGAGACCCAGTACTTC
CASSQDPPGVVETQYF
>NA|TRBJ2-1|TRBV27|NA
TGTGCCAGCAGAACATCTTTCAATGAGCAGTTCTTC
CASRTSFNEQFF
>NA|TRBJ2-2|TRBV6-6|once
TGTGCCAGCAGTTACTCCCCTGGGGAGCTGTTTTTT
CASSYSPGELFF
>NA|TRBJ1-5|TRBV15|NA
TGTGCCACCTGGGGGCGACAGCCCCAGCATTTT
CATWGRQPQHF
>NA|TRBJ1-2|TRBV11-2|NA
TGTGCCAGCAGCCCTCATCTTGGAGGGAGGGACTATGGCTACACCTTC
CASSPHLGGRDYGYTF
>NA|TRBJ2-7|TRBV30|NA
TGTGCCTGGAGTGGCTTTAACGACAGGAACCTCGGAGGTGGGCCCTACGAGCAGTACTTC
CAWSGFNDRNLGGGPYEQYF
>TRBD2|TRBJ2-2|TRBV4-1|NA
TGCGCCAGCAGCCAAGAACTCGGACTAGCGGGTATGATGGAGCTGTTTTTT
CASSQELGLAGMMELFF
>NA|TRBJ1-2|TRBV28|once
TGTGCCACCCGGCCGGACTATGGCTACACCTTC
CATRPDYGYTF
>TRBD2|TRBJ2-5|TRBV4-1|once
TGCGCCAGCAGCCAGGGGACTAGCGGGGGCCTAGTGGGCCAAGAGACCCAGTACTTC
CASSQGTSGGLVGQETQYF
>TRBD2|TRBJ2-7|TRBV29-1|NA
TGCAGCGCTACCCTAGCGGGAGAACTCGACGAGCAGTACTTC
CSATLAGELDEQYF
>NA|TRBJ2-1|TRBV6-5|NA
TGTGCCAGCAGTTACTCGATTGGGCTTATCAATGAGCAGTTCTTC
CASSYSIGLINEQFF
>NA|TRBJ2-5|TRBV7-6|NA
TGTGCCAGCAGCTTAGCGGGGGAGGGGGCACAAGAGACCCAGTACTTC
CASSLAGEGAQETQYF
>TRBD2|TRBJ2-7|TRBV7-2|NA
TGTGCCAGCAGCGTCGGGACTAGCGGAACTCCCTACGAGCAGTACTTC
CASSVGTSGTPYEQYF
>TRBD1|TRBJ2-2|TRBV28|once
TGTGCCAGCAGCCCGGACAGGGCGGGCGACACCGGGGAGCTGTTTTTT
CASSPDRAGDTGELFF
>NA|TRBJ1-2|TRBV6-5|NA
TGTGCCAGCAGTTACGGGGGATTGGAGGGCTACACCTTC
CASSYGGLEGYTF
>NA|TRBJ2-3|TRBV4-3|NA
TGCGCCAGCAGCCACGACGGAAGCACAGATACGCAGTATTTT
CASSHDGSTDTQYF
>NA|TRBJ1-1|TRBV29-1|few
TGCAGCGTTGATTCCGGGTACACTGAAGCTTTCTTT
CSVDSGYTEAFF
>NA|TRBJ2-7|TRBV28|NA
TGTGCCAGCAGTTGGGACGGGGACTACGAGCAGTACTTC
CASSWDGDYEQYF
>NA|TRBJ2-7|TRBV7-9|once
TGTGCCAGCAGCCCGACGGGTGGGGGCAGGGAGCAGTACTTC
CASSPTGGGREQYF
>NA|TRBJ2-7|TRBV27|NA
TGTGCCAGCAGTTTATCCGGAGACAGTTTCTACGAGCAGTACTTC
CASSLSGDSFYEQYF
>TRBD1|TRBJ2-7|TRBV5-1|NA
TGCGCCAGCAGCTTGTGGGACAGCCCATCCTACGAGCAGTACTTC
CASSLWDSPSYEQYF
>TRBD2|TRBJ2-1|TRBV30|NA
TGTGCCTGGAGTGTACGTCGACTAGCGGGAGGGAATGAGCAGTTCTTC
CAWSVRRLAGGNEQFF
>NA|TRBJ2-3|TRBV27|NA
TGTGCCAGCAGTCTACCGGGATTCACAGATACGCAGTATTTT
CASSLPGFTDTQYF
>TRBD2|TRBJ2-5|TRBV13|NA
TGTGCCAGCAGCTTAGGGGGACTAACTCAAGAGACCCAGTACTTC
CASSLGGLTQETQYF
>NA|TRBJ2-1|TRBV6-1|NA
TGTGCCACTATTGGGTACAATGAGCAGTTCTTC
CATIGYNEQFF
>NA|TRBJ2-1|TRBV11-2|NA
TGTGCCAGCAGCTCCCGTACCCAACCCCGGACACAATACAATGAGCAGTTCTTC
CASSSRTQPRTQYNEQFF
>TRBD2|TRBJ2-2|TRBV7-9|NA
TGTGCCAGCAGCCCATTAGCGGGCACGAGCTTGAACACCGGGGAGCTGTTTTTT
CASSPLAGTSLNTGELFF